The next 19 T cell receptor beta chains were all read from a single sample in a study of control samples from healthy donors and cancer patients (TCRdb year 2020). The method was the immunoSEQ multiplex PCR assay. Here the immuneACCESS table is served through TCRdb, limited to in-frame sequences with V and J called. Missing clones are a known gap in these copies; in checked studies unresolved V genes cover under half, and the rest lacks a known reason. Present in this sample are some 120,000 clones, over 75% of which were seen just once. The ten biggest clones cover more than 2% of the sample. The sample was blood. The origin of the receptors is a man younger than 35 in good health.

The V call is TRBV7-8, the J call TRBJ1-1; D gene uncertain. Trimming cost V 1 base and J 1 base, with 13 bases left between them. This CDR3 comprises 16 residues. Germline V lookup: CDR1 SGHVS, CDR2 FQNEAQ. The CDR3 nucleotides read TGTGCCAGCAGCTTAGTAGGTCCAGAGGCGAACACTGAAGCTTTCTTT. Translating gives CASSLVGPEANTEAFF.

The J gene is TRBJ1-3, the V gene TRBV28; D uncertain. The CDR3 has 18 amino acids. V dropped 6 bases and J dropped 1 base, with 22 bases sitting between them. The V gene's germline CDR1 is MDHEN and CDR2 SYDVKM. CDR3 protein: CASRTRPRTESSGNTIYF. DNA of the CDR3: TGTGCCAGCAGGACCAGACCGCGGACGGAAAGTTCTGGAAACACCATATATTTT.

The chain recombines TRBV3-1 (or the pseudogene TRBV3-2) with TRBJ2-3; D remains unclear. There are 13 residues in the CDR3. The V end lost 4 bases, the J end lost 8 bases, and 13 bases lay between the germline ends. Germline lookup yields CDR1 LGHDT and CDR2 YNNKEL (reference sequence). As DNA, the CDR3 is TGTGCCAGCAGCCCTCCCTTGAAGGGTACGCAGTATTTT. Its protein is CASSPPLKGTQYF.

This clone was counted between two and nine times. The CDR3 bases are TGTGCCAGCAGTCAGCTCAACACTGAAGCTTTCTTT. Amino acid sequence: CASSQLNTEAFF. The chain joins TRBV6-5 to TRBJ1-1; unclear D gene. There are 12 residues in the CDR3. V was cut by 5 bases and J by 2 bases, with 6 bases left in between. Germline V gene lookup returns CDR1 MNHEY and CDR2 SVGAGI.

The chain combines TRBV24-1 with TRBJ2-5, with 7 bases matching TRBD1. Germline V CDR1 and CDR2: KGHDR, SFDVKD. With V trimmed by 3 bases and J by 5 bases, 8 bases remained unmatched. The CDR3 is 15 amino acids. CDR3 loop: CATSDGQGVRETQYF. CDR3 sequence (DNA): TGTGCCACCAGTGATGGGCAGGGGGTTAGGGAGACCCAGTACTTC.

The chain combines TRBV7-9 with TRBJ2-1; 9 bases agree with TRBD1. The ends lost 5 bases at V and 8 bases at J; junction bases unmatched: 10. Germline V gene lookup returns CDR1 SEHNR and CDR2 FQNEAQ (reference sequence). The CDR3 loop spans 15 amino acids. The CDR3, as DNA: TGTGCCAGCAGCGCGACCGGGACAGGGTACGATGAGCAGTTCTTC. Its translation: CASSATGTGYDEQFF.

The rearrangement uses TRBV14 and TRBJ2-5; D may be TRBD1 or TRBD2 (7 bases each). This CDR3 has 19 amino acids. V lost 5 bases to trimming and J lost 1 base, with 26 bases between them. Germline lookup yields CDR1 SGHDN and CDR2 FVKESK. The DNA for the CDR3 is TGTGCCAGCAGCACCCCCGGGGAGGGGGCAAGACTAGCCCAAGAGACCCAGTACTTC. Amino acids: CASSTPGEGARLAQETQYF.

The V call is TRBV15, the J call TRBJ2-7, with TRBD2 as a possible D gene (5 bases). CDR3 length: 13 residues. Germline assignment: CDR1 LNHNV and CDR2 YYDKDF (reference sequence). V was trimmed by 8 bases and J by 0 bases, leaving 11 bases between them. The CDR3 sequence: CATAGDSSYEQYF. CDR3 DNA sequence: TGTGCCACCGCGGGCGATAGCTCCTACGAGCAGTACTTC.

The chain has TRBV7-9 and TRBJ1-4, with D unclear. CDR3 size: 15 residues. CDR1 is SEHNR and CDR2 is FQNEAQ in the germline V gene (reference sequence). With 5 bases removed from V and 5 bases from J, the gap between germline ends came to 15 bases. CDR3 sequence (DNA): TGTGCCAGCAGCGGAGAGGTGGCGGGGAATGAAAAACTGTTTTTT. Amino acids: CASSGEVAGNEKLFF.

The chain uses TRBV21-1 and TRBJ1-5; the table calls TRBD1, which could not be checked here. TRBV21-1 is reported as a pseudogene. This CDR3 has 17 amino acids. The CDR3: CASGTGTRTLSNQPQHF. The CDR3 DNA reads as TGTGCCAGCGGAACCGGGACACGGACGTTGAGCAATCAGCCCCAGCATTTT.

This rearrangement joins TRBV19 to TRBJ1-4, with D possibly being TRBD1 (6 bases). The V end lost 4 bases, the J end lost 7 bases, and 13 bases lay between the germline ends. This CDR3 region has 14 residues. Looked up from germline, CDR1 is LNHDA and CDR2 is SQIVND (reference sequence). CDR3 residues: CASSNTGRSEKLFF. In DNA, the CDR3 is TGTGCCAGTAGTAACACAGGGCGGTCTGAAAAACTGTTTTTT.

This sequence joins TRBV6-5 and TRBJ2-7; a weak D match, TRBD2 (5 bases). This CDR3 spans 13 amino acids. Trimming removed 7 bases from V and 5 bases from J, with 15 bases in between. Germline V gives CDR1 MNHEY, CDR2 SVGAGI. CDR3 sequence reads: CASKSKGSHEQYF. The CDR3 nucleotides read TGTGCCAGCAAAAGTAAAGGGAGCCACGAGCAGTACTTC.

This clone was counted between two and nine times. V usage is TRBV19 and J usage is TRBJ1-2, with 7 positions matching TRBD1. CDR1 and CDR2 (germline): LNHDA, SQIVND (reference sequence). CDR3 length: 13 residues. Unmatched junction bases numbered 2, after V lost 6 bases and J lost 1 base. The CDR3 loop is CASSRDSNYGYTF. DNA of the CDR3: TGTGCCAGTAGCCGGGACAGTAACTATGGCTACACCTTC.

CDR3 DNA: TGTGCCAGCAGCGAGGGGAACACTGAAGCTTTCTTT. Its protein is CASSEGNTEAFF. The chain joins TRBV28 to TRBJ1-1; D gene ambiguous. V dropped 6 bases and J dropped 1 base, with 6 bases sitting between them. Germline V gene lookup returns CDR1 MDHEN and CDR2 SYDVKM. This CDR3 region has 12 residues.

This chain uses TRBV19 with TRBJ1-5; D is unresolved. Trimming cost V 3 bases and J 7 bases, with 10 bases left between them. There are 13 residues in the CDR3. Germline V gene data show CDR1 as LNHDA and CDR2 as SQIVND (reference sequence). DNA for the CDR3: TGTGCCAGTAGTATCGACCCGGGCCAGCCCCAGCATTTT. This gives the protein CASSIDPGQPQHF.

In its sample, this clone was seen a few times. The chain joins TRBV28 to TRBJ1-5; no clear D gene. Germline V gene sequence: CDR1 MDHEN, CDR2 SYDVKM. The CDR3 is 16 amino acids. V lost 2 bases and J lost 0, with 11 bases in between. CDR3 nucleotide sequence: TGTGCCAGCAGTTTACTTGATCCGGATAGCAATCAGCCCCAGCATTTT. It codes for CASSLLDPDSNQPQHF.

The rearrangement links TRBV9 to TRBJ2-3, with D maybe TRBD1 (7 bases). This CDR3 contains 17 residues. Trimming removed 0 bases at V and 4 bases at J, with 18 bases between. Germline CDR1 is SGDLS and CDR2 is YYNGEE. The CDR3 nucleotides read TGTGCCAGCAGCGTAGCTACGGGTGGAGGGACAGCAGATACGCAGTATTTT. Its protein product is CASSVATGGGTADTQYF. Full variable domain (rest looked up from reference TRBV9 and TRBJ2-3): DSGVTQTPKHLITATGQRVTLRCSPRSGDLSVYWYQQSLDQGLQFLIQYYNGEERAKGNILERFSAQQFPDLHSELNLSSLELGDSALYFCASSVATGGGTADTQYFGPGTRLTVL.

J is TRBJ2-2 and V is TRBV5-1; 7 nucleotides line up with TRBD2. This CDR3 has 15 amino acids. In germline, CDR1 is SGHRS, CDR2 YFSETQ. Trimming took 6 bases from V and 0 from J; bases not matched to a gene: 5. The CDR3 region has the DNA TGCGCCAGCACAACCGGGGGGTCGAACACCGGGGAGCTGTTTTTT. This translates into CASTTGGSNTGELFF.

The chain joins TRBV7-3 to TRBJ1-6; D is possibly TRBD1 (6 bases). The V end lost 5 bases, the J end lost 10 bases, and 12 bases lay between the germline ends. The CDR3 is made up of 13 amino acids. Germline V lookup: CDR1 SGHTA, CDR2 FQGTGA. CDR3 bases: TGTGCCAGCAGCCTGAATACAGGGTCACCCCTCCACTTT. This translates into CASSLNTGSPLHF. The full variable domain, completed using reference TRBV7-3 and TRBJ1-6, is GAGVSQTPSNKVTEKGKYVELRCDPISGHTALYWYRQSLGQGPEFLIYFQGTGAADDSGLPNDRFFAVRPEGSVSTLKIQRTERGDSAVYLCASSLNTGSPLHFGNGTRLTVT.